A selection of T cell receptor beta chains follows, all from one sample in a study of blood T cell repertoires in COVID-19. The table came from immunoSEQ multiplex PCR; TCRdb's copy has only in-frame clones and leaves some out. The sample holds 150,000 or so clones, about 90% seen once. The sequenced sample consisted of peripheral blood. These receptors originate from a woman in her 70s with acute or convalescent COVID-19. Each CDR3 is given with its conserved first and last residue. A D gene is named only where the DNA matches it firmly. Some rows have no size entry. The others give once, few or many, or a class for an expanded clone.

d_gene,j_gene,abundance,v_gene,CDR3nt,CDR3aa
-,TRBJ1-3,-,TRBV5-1,TGCGCCAGCAGCTCCGGGAGCTCTGGAAACACCATATATTTT,CASSSGSSGNTIYF
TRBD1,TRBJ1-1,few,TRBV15,TGTGCCACCAGCGGAGGACAGGGGGGGAACACTGAAGCTTTCTTT,CATSGGQGGNTEAFF
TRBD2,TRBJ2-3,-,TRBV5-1,TGCGCCAGCAGCTTAGGGACTAGCGGGCCTAGCACAGATACGCAGTATTTT,CASSLGTSGPSTDTQYF
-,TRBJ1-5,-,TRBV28,TGTGCCAGCAGTTCTTCCTCGGGGGGCTGGAGCAATCAGCCCCAGCATTTT,CASSSSSGGWSNQPQHF
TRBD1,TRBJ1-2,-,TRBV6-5,TGTGCCAGCAGAAGGGACAGCAACTATGGCTACACCTTC,CASRRDSNYGYTF
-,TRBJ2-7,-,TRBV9,TGTGCCAGCAGCGTAGGATCGGCAGGGTCATCCTACGAGCAGTACTTC,CASSVGSAGSSYEQYF
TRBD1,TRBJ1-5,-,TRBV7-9,TGTGCCAGCAGCTTAGGCGGACAGGGGTCCCAGCATTTT,CASSLGGQGSQHF
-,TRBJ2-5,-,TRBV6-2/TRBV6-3,TGTGCCAGCAGCCCGACACTAGTTTATTGGTACTTC,CASSPTLVYWYF
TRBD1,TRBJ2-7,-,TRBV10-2,TGCGCCAGCAGTGAGTCTTGGACAGGGTCGCACGAGCAGTACTTC,CASSESWTGSHEQYF
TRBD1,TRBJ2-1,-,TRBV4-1,TGCGCCAGCAGCCTCGGACAGGGGGCTAACAATGAGCAGTTCTTC,CASSLGQGANNEQFF